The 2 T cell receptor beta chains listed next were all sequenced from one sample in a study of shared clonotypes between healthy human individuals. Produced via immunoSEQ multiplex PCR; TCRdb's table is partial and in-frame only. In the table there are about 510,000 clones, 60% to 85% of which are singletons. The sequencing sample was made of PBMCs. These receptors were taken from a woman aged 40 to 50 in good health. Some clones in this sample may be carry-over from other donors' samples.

In DNA, the CDR3 is TGTGCCAGCAGCCAAGATTCCTCGGAGCAGTACTTC. Translated, it gives CASSQDSSEQYF. The chain carries TRBV5-4 and TRBJ2-7, with D unresolved. This CDR3 has 12 residues. V was shortened by 4 bases and J by 7 bases, with 12 bases between the two germline ends. The germline gives CDR1 SGHNT, CDR2 YYREEE (reference sequence).

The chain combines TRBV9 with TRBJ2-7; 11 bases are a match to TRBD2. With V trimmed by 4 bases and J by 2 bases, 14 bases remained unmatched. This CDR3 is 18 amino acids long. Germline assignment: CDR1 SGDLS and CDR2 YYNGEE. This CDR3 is CASSTPKRGTSGTYEQYF. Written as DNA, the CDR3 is TGTGCCAGCAGCACCCCTAAAAGGGGGACTAGCGGAACCTACGAGCAGTACTTC.